These 24 T cell receptor beta chains share one sample of origin, sequenced in a study of shared clonotypes between healthy human individuals. Naive CD8 cells lacked CD45RO and underwent positive selection for CCR7, leaving out terminally differentiated effector memory CD45RA+ cells. Repertoires were generated with immunoSEQ multiplex PCR, while TCRdb's copy carries only in-frame clones and drops some. Of about 590,000 clones in the sample, around 95% were seen once. The sequenced sample consisted of naive CD8+ T cells sorted from blood. The receptors were sampled from a woman aged 25 to 45 in good health.

This chain connects TRBV2 to TRBJ2-7, with a tentative D call TRBD1 (5 bases). The V end was cut by 9 bases, the J end by 6 bases, with 9 bases between. This CDR3 spans 10 amino acids. Germline V gives CDR1 SNHLY, CDR2 FYNNEI. CDR3 DNA sequence: TGTGCCAGTTCCAGGGTCGAGCAGTACTTC. Protein product: CASSRVEQYF.

The CDR3 spells CASSPRPGELFF. The DNA of the CDR3 is TGTGCCAGCAGCCCCCGCCCCGGGGAGCTGTTTTTT. The rearrangement uses TRBV7-7 and TRBJ2-2; no clear D gene. Trimming removed 5 bases at V and 6 bases at J, with 7 bases between. The CDR3 extends over 12 amino acids. The germline V gene has CDR1 SSHAT and CDR2 FNYEAQ (reference sequence).

The rearrangement links TRBV5-4 to TRBJ1-1; unclear D gene. Germline V gene data show CDR1 as SGHNT and CDR2 as YYREEE (reference sequence). This CDR3 spans 13 amino acids. Trimming pared 0 bases from V and 4 bases from J, leaving 7 bases between. This CDR3 reads CASSLESATEAFF. The CDR3 nucleotides are TGTGCCAGCAGCTTGGAAAGTGCCACTGAAGCTTTCTTT.

This chain connects TRBV19 to TRBJ2-7, with 11 nucleotides matching TRBD2. The CDR3 totals 15 residues. The germline V gene encodes CDR1 LNHDA and CDR2 SQIVND (reference sequence). After removal of 4 bases from V and 6 bases from J, the junction contained 8 bases not matched to a gene. The CDR3 is CASSTLLAGVVEQYF. The CDR3 DNA reads TGTGCCAGTAGTACCCTACTAGCGGGAGTAGTCGAGCAGTACTTC.

This chain connects TRBV10-3 to TRBJ2-3; D call uncertain. V was clipped by 0 bases and J by 0 bases, with 10 bases between them. The germline V gene has CDR1 ENHRY and CDR2 SYGVKD. The CDR3 totals 16 residues. The CDR3 nucleotides are TGTGCCATCAGTGAGTCAACGGGCCGAAGCACAGATACGCAGTATTTT. Residues: CAISESTGRSTDTQYF.

The chain carries TRBV5-6 and TRBJ2-1; 9 nucleotides match TRBD1. Germline V gene data show CDR1 as SGHDT and CDR2 as YYEEEE. J lost 7 bases, V lost 3 bases, and 8 bases had no gene match. The CDR3 has 15 residues. The CDR3 is CASSSPTGGINEQFF. The CDR3 nucleotides read TGTGCCAGCAGCTCCCCGACAGGGGGAATTAATGAGCAGTTCTTC.

The V gene is TRBV19, the J gene TRBJ1-5; 10 bases are a match to TRBD1. Germline CDR1 and CDR2: LNHDA and SQIVND (reference sequence). The V and J ends lost 7 bases and 1 base, in that order; junction bases with no gene match: 7. The CDR3 spans 16 residues. This chain's CDR3 is CASTWGQGRSNQPQHF. In DNA form, the CDR3 reads TGTGCCAGTACCTGGGGACAGGGGCGCAGCAATCAGCCCCAGCATTTT.

The chain carries TRBV19 and TRBJ1-1; 7 bases align to TRBD1. Germline V CDR1 and CDR2: LNHDA, SQIVND (reference sequence). J lost 4 bases, V lost 2 bases, and 16 bases had no gene match. The CDR3 has 18 amino acids. The CDR3 is CASSIKKGDSTVSTEAFF. For the CDR3, the DNA is TGTGCCAGTAGTATAAAAAAAGGGGACAGTACAGTCTCCACTGAAGCTTTCTTT.

The rearrangement uses TRBV6-1 and TRBJ2-1; D not resolved. CDR1 is MNHNS, CDR2 SASEGT, per germline. Trimming removed 3 bases at V and 9 bases at J, with 9 bases between. This CDR3 comprises 12 residues. The CDR3 region has the DNA TGTGCCAGCAGTGATTTCGGAAGTGAGCAGTTCTTC. It yields the protein CASSDFGSEQFF.

The rearrangement joins TRBV7-8 to TRBJ2-5, with a tentative D call TRBD1 (5 bases). The J call is in doubt because the DNA end fits TRBJ2-7 better. The CDR3 runs to 15 residues. Germline loops: CDR1 SGHVS, CDR2 FQNEAQ. CDR3: CASSLGSREIYEQYF. The CDR3 DNA sequence: TGTGCCAGCAGCTTAGGTAGCAGGGAAATCTACGAGCAGTACTTC.

DNA of the CDR3: TGTGCCAGCAGTGGTGGGGGAAACGTCTATGGCTACACCTTC. Its translation is CASSGGGNVYGYTF. The genes are TRBV25-1 and TRBJ1-2; maybe TRBD1 (5 bases). The V and J ends lost 4 bases and 4 bases respectively, with 13 bases between them. Germline V lookup: CDR1 MGHDK, CDR2 SYGVNS. This CDR3 contains 14 residues.

V gene TRBV5-1 combines with J gene TRBJ2-6, with TRBD2 matching over 7 bases. CDR3 size: 18 residues. The germline V gene encodes CDR1 SGHRS and CDR2 YFSETQ. The J segment lost 2 bases and the V segment lost 3 bases, leaving 11 bases of the junction unmatched. CDR3 in amino acids: CASSYQQGRGAGANVLTF. CDR3 nucleotides: TGCGCCAGCAGCTATCAGCAAGGGAGGGGAGCTGGGGCCAACGTCCTGACTTTC.

This chain uses TRBV4-2 with TRBJ2-2; TRBD2 is a possible D gene (5 bases). Germline V gene sequence: CDR1 LGHNA, CDR2 YNFKEQ. The CDR3 has 15 amino acids. V was clipped by 3 bases and J by 7 bases, with 15 bases between them. The CDR3 DNA sequence: TGTGCCAGCAGCCATTCCCTCCCGGGGAACGGGGAGCTGTTTTTT. Translated: CASSHSLPGNGELFF.

The rearrangement links TRBV28 to TRBJ2-2; 7 nucleotides line up with TRBD2. Germline CDR1 is MDHEN and CDR2 is SYDVKM. Trimming at V came to 10 bases and at J to 6 bases, leaving 14 bases not matched to a gene. CDR3 length: 15 amino acids. CDR3 nucleotide sequence: TGTGCCACCGAGGGGACGGGAGGAGGCGCCGGGGAGCTGTTTTTT. Its protein product is CATEGTGGGAGELFF.

The rearrangement joins TRBV28 to TRBJ2-3; 7 bases align to TRBD2. The CDR3 length is 15 residues. Per the germline V gene, CDR1 is MDHEN and CDR2 is SYDVKM. V shed 3 bases, J shed 2 bases, and the junction held 5 bases outside the gene matches. The CDR3 region has the DNA TGTGCCAGCAGTTTGGGGGAGGGATTCACAGATACGCAGTATTTT. As protein: CASSLGEGFTDTQYF.

This chain joins TRBV7-8 and TRBJ2-7, with TRBD1 matching 7 bases. V lost 2 bases to trimming and J lost 3 bases; unmatched junction nucleotides: 7. The CDR3 spans 15 residues. Germline lookup yields CDR1 SGHVS and CDR2 FQNEAQ. CDR3 nucleotides: TGTGCCAGCAGCTTACCCGACAGGGACCTCTACGAGCAGTACTTC. This translates into CASSLPDRDLYEQYF.

As regards this clone: This specimen includes other DNA sequences encoding the same CDR3. V usage is TRBV28 and J usage is TRBJ1-2; D is perhaps TRBD1 (5 bases). The CDR3 totals 13 residues. In germline, CDR1 is MDHEN, CDR2 SYDVKM. Trimming left V 3 bases short and J 2 bases short, with 7 bases between. CDR3 sequence (DNA): TGTGCCAGCAGTTTTCAGGGAAACTATGGCTACACCTTC. Translating gives CASSFQGNYGYTF.

The genes are TRBV5-6 and TRBJ2-2; D unresolved. Trimming pared 0 bases from V and 4 bases from J, leaving 4 bases between. Germline CDR1 SGHDT, CDR2 YYEEEE. The CDR3 spans 13 residues. CDR3 protein: CASSLGSTGELFF. The DNA of the CDR3 is TGTGCCAGCAGCTTGGGGTCCACCGGGGAGCTGTTTTTT.

The J gene is TRBJ2-1, the V gene TRBV5-4; D unclear. This CDR3 contains 12 residues. CDR1 and CDR2 (germline): SGHNT, YYREEE (reference sequence). Between the trimmed V and J ends, which lost 1 base and 9 bases, there was a span of 8 bases. The DNA for the CDR3 is TGTGCCAGCAGCTTGAACCGGGTTGAGCAGTTCTTC. It yields the protein CASSLNRVEQFF.

This chain links TRBV19 with TRBJ2-5; 9 bases match TRBD2. With V trimmed by 7 bases and J by 2 bases, 8 bases remained unmatched. The CDR3 runs to 15 residues. Germline V CDR1 and CDR2: LNHDA, SQIVND (reference sequence). The CDR3 is CASKRSSGGQETQYF. CDR3 nucleotide sequence: TGTGCCAGTAAACGGAGTAGCGGGGGACAAGAGACCCAGTACTTC.

The chain combines TRBV6-8 with TRBJ2-7, with TRBD1 matching over 8 bases. Trimming at V came to 9 bases and at J to 5 bases, leaving 12 bases not matched to a gene. Germline CDR1 is MNHGY and CDR2 is SAAAGT. The CDR3 spans 14 residues. This CDR3 is CARTRWQGANEQYF. As DNA, the CDR3 is TGTGCCAGGACCCGGTGGCAGGGGGCAAACGAGCAGTACTTC.

The CDR3 here is CASSSYRDYEQYF. For the CDR3, the DNA is TGTGCCAGCAGCTCCTACAGGGATTACGAGCAGTACTTC. This chain uses TRBV7-9 with TRBJ2-7; TRBD1 is a possible D gene (6 bases). CDR3 length: 13 residues. Trimming shortened V by 4 bases and J by 4 bases, and 11 bases separated the two germline ends. Germline V lookup: CDR1 SEHNR, CDR2 FQNEAQ (reference sequence).

Note on this clone: A single base separates this from a much larger clone, so it may be a read error. Other nucleotide sequences from this sample produce the same CDR3. This sequence joins TRBV19 and TRBJ1-5; TRBD1 is a possible D gene (5 bases). The CDR3 has 14 amino acids. Germline V gives CDR1 LNHDA, CDR2 SQIVND (reference sequence). V was pared by 5 bases and J by 1 base, with 9 bases between. The CDR3 coding sequence is TGTGCCAGTAGTGTCCGGGACAGCAATCAGCCCCAGCATTTT. The encoded protein is CASSVRDSNQPQHF.

The J gene is TRBJ2-7, the V gene TRBV27; a weak D match, TRBD2 (6 bases). V was pared by 1 base and J by 2 bases, with 12 bases between. The germline gives CDR1 MNHEY, CDR2 SMNVEV (reference sequence). This CDR3 is 15 amino acids long. CDR3 region: CASSLYGSHPYEQYF. CDR3 coding DNA: TGTGCCAGCAGTTTATACGGGAGCCACCCCTACGAGCAGTACTTC.